This T cell receptor beta chain was sequenced for a study of Graves' ophthalmopathy and Graves' hyperthyroidism. General observations from the study: With about 71% sensitivity and approximately 73% specificity, the model predicted ophthalmopathy progression.

Transcripts of RNA were the source for amplifying TCR beta CDR3 regions. RT-PCR in the first round used HTBI primers; a second-round multiplex PCR followed. MiXCR, applied by TCRdb to the multiplex PCR reads, yields one record per CDR3 protein. The table records about 370,000 distinct CDR3 sequences, about 18% of them present only once. This clonotype was found many times. Its antigen is still unknown. Germline V CDR1 and CDR2: GTSNPN, SVGIG (reference sequence). Trimming left V 1 base short and J 3 bases short, with 7 bases between. The CDR3 is made up of 12 amino acids. The chain couples TRBV30 to TRBJ2-7; perhaps TRBD1 as D (5 bases). The sample consisted of peripheral blood. The sequence came from an adult woman with stable Graves' hyperthyroidism. The CDR3 spells CAWSEGHYEQYF. CDR3 in DNA: TGTGCCTGGAGTGAGGGGCACTACGAGCAGTACTTC.